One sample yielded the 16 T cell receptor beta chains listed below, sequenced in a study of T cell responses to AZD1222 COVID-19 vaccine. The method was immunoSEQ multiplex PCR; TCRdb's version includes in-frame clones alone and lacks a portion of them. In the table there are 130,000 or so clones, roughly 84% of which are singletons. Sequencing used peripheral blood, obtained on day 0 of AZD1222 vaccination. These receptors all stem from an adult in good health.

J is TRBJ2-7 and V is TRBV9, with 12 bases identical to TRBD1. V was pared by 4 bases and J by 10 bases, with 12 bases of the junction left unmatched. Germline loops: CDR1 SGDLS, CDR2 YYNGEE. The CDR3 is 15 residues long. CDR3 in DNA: TGTGCCAGCAGCACTCAACCGGGACAGGGGGCGGATCAGTACTTC. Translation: CASSTQPGQGADQYF.

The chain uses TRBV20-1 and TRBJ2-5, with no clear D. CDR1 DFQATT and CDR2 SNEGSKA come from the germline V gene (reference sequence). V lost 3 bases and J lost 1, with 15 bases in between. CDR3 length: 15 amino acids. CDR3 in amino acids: CSASFVGTRQETQYF. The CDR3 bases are TGCAGTGCTAGTTTCGTGGGAACCCGCCAAGAGACCCAGTACTTC.

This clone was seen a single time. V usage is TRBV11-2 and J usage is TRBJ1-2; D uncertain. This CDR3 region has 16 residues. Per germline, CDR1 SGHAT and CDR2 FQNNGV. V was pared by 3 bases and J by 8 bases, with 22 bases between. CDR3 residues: CASSLGPEGITTGYTF. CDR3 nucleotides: TGTGCCAGCAGCTTGGGTCCAGAAGGAATCACAACGGGCTACACCTTC.

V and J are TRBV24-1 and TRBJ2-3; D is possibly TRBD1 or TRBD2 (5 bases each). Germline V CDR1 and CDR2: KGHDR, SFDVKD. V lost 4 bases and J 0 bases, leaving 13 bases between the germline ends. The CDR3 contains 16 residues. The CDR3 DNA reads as TGTGCCACCAGTGAAACCGGGACGGTAAGCACAGATACGCAGTATTTT. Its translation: CATSETGTVSTDTQYF.

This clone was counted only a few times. This CDR3 reads CASTDRSNSPLHF. The CDR3 nucleotides read TGCGCCAGCACGGACAGGAGTAATTCACCCCTCCACTTT. The chain is built from TRBV10-2 and TRBJ1-6, with 7 nucleotides matching TRBD1. The CDR3 has 13 amino acids. The germline V gene encodes CDR1 WSHSY and CDR2 SAAADI. Trimming cost V 7 bases and J 6 bases; bases outside gene matches: 3.

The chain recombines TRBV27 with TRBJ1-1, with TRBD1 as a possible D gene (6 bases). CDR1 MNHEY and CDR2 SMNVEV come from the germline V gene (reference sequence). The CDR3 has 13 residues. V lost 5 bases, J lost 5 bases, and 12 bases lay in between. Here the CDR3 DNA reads TGTGCCAGCAGTCTCAGGGGTAGGACTGAAGCTTTCTTT. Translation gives CASSLRGRTEAFF.

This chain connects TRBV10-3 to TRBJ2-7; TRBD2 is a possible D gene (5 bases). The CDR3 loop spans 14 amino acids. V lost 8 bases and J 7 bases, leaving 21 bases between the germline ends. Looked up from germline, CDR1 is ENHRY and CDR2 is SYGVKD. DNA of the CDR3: TGTGCCATCCTGTCTGGGAGCAAGGGCCGGGAGCAGTACTTC. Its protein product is CAILSGSKGREQYF.

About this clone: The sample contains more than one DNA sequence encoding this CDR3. This CDR3 reads CASSSGSYGYTF. The CDR3 coding sequence is TGTGCCAGCAGCTCAGGGAGCTATGGCTACACCTTC. This chain links TRBV5-6 with TRBJ1-2; D is perhaps TRBD1 (5 bases). This CDR3 region has 12 residues. V lost 3 bases and J lost 4, with 7 bases in between. Germline assignment: CDR1 SGHDT and CDR2 YYEEEE.

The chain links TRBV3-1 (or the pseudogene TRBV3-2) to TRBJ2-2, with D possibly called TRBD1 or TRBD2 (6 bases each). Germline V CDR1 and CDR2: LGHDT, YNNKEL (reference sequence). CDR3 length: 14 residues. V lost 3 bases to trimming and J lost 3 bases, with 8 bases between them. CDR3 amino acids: CASSQGGHTGELFF. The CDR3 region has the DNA TGTGCCAGCAGCCAGGGGGGCCACACCGGGGAGCTGTTTTTT.

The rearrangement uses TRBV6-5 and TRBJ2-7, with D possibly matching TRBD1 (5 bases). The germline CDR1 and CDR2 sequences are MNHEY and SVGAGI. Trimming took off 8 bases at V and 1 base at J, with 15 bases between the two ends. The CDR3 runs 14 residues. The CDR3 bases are TGTGCCAGCTACAAAGGACATACATCCTACGAGCAGTACTTC. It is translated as CASYKGHTSYEQYF.

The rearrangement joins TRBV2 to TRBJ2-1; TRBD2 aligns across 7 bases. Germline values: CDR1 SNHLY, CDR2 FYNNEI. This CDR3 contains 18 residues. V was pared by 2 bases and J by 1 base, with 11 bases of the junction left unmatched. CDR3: CASSESGGSTWSYNEQFF. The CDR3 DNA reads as TGTGCCAGCAGTGAAAGCGGCGGGAGTACTTGGTCCTACAATGAGCAGTTCTTC.

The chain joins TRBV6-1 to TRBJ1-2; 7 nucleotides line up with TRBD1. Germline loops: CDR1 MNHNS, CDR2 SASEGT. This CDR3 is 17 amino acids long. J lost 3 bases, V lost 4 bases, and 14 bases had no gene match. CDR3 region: CASSGPTGVPFHYGYTF. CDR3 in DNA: TGTGCCAGCAGTGGGCCCACAGGGGTCCCCTTTCACTATGGCTACACCTTC.

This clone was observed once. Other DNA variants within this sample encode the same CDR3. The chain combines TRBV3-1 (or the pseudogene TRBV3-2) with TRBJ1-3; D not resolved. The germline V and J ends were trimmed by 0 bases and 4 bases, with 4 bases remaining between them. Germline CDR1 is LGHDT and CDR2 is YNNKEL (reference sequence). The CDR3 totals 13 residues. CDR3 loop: CASSQESGNTIYF. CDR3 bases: TGTGCCAGCAGCCAAGAATCAGGAAACACCATATATTTT.

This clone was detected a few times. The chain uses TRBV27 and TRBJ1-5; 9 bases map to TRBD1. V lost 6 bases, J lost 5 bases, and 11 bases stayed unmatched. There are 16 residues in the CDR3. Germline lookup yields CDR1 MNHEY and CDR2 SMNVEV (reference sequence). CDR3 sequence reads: CASSLSGQGPYQPQHF. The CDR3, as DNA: TGTGCCAGCAGCCTCTCGGGACAGGGCCCCTATCAGCCCCAGCATTTT.

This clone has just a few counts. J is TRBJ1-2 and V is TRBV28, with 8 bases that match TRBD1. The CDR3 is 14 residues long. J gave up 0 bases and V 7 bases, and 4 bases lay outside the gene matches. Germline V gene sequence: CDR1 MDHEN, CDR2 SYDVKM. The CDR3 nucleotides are TGTGCCAGCATTGACAGGGGTTCTAACTATGGCTACACCTTC. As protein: CASIDRGSNYGYTF.

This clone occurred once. CDR3 in DNA: TGCGCCAGCAGCCAAGATAGGGCGGGGGGCTACACCTTC. Protein product: CASSQDRAGGYTF. J is TRBJ1-2 and V is TRBV4-3; D is undetermined. The germline V and J ends were trimmed by 0 bases and 8 bases, with 10 bases remaining between them. The V gene's germline CDR1 is LGHNA and CDR2 YSLEER. This CDR3 comprises 13 residues.